This T cell receptor beta chain came from a study of human T cells and chemical hapten exposure. At the level of the study: Slight differences in pooled library volume were the main source of varying TCR yields across samples. Study results and caveats: The number of TCRs above 1 in 1000 frequency did not change after DPC sensitization.

Germline V gives CDR1 DFQATT, CDR2 SNEGSKA (reference sequence). V trimming: 0 bases; J trimming: 7 bases; junction bases outside the gene matches: 11. This CDR3 has 16 amino acids. There are many counts of this clonotype. Its antigen remains unknown. The study's library attached unique molecular identifiers to single cDNA molecules. Under the authors' procedure: Individual samples carried between about 23,224 and 700,000 TCRs, with 85,000 to 100,000 as the median. TCRdb reprocessed the RACE reads via MiXCR and lists one record per CDR3 protein. TCRdb's processing, not the study's, gives the V and J calls here. Among around 130,000 distinct CDR3 sequences, approximately 9.1% were seen once, and the ten largest hold around 1.7%. Sample time point: healthy volunteer bleed at 2 weeks. Whole blood, unfractionated, served as the material for total RNA extraction.

The TCR was taken from a male donor in good health. Some clones in this sample may be carry-over from other donors' samples. V is TRBV20-1 and J is TRBJ2-1, with 8 bases matching TRBD1. The specimen was whole blood. CDR3 amino acids: CSARDRAGQGSNEQFF. CDR3 in DNA: TGCAGTGCTAGAGATCGCGCTGGACAGGGCAGTAATGAGCAGTTCTTC.